Below, 32 T cell receptor beta chains from the same sample are listed, as sequenced in a study of CXCR3-negative and CXCR3-positive naive CD8 T cells. Each TRB cDNA library was prepared by 5' RACE (with UMI labels). TCRdb re-called the 5' RACE reads and shows each CDR3 protein once, DNA omitted. The listing records about 56,000 distinct CDR3 sequences. Sequenced input: memory CD8+ T cells from blood. Receptor source: a human donor in good health. Some clones in this sample may be carry-over from other donors' samples.

J is TRBJ1-1 and V is TRBV19. The CDR3 loop spans 11 amino acids. In germline, CDR1 is LNHDA, CDR2 SQIVND (reference sequence). CDR3 residues: CASTTVLEAFF.

The chain joins TRBV27 to TRBJ2-7; the TCRdb call, TRBD1, lacks DNA for checking. There are 14 residues in the CDR3. Germline values: CDR1 MNHEY, CDR2 SMNVEV (reference sequence). The CDR3 sequence is CASSFSPQGTEQYF.

V usage is TRBV7-6 and J usage is TRBJ2-5; the D gene TCRdb calls, TRBD2, cannot be checked with no DNA. The CDR3 runs 13 residues. CDR1 SGHVS and CDR2 FNYEAQ come from the germline V gene. The CDR3: CASRGGGTETQYF.

The chain recombines TRBV12-3 or TRBV12-4 with TRBJ2-7; with no DNA, the TCRdb D assignment of TRBD1 cannot be verified. The CDR3 runs 14 residues. CDR3 in amino acids: CASSFGTGAYEQYF.

V and J are TRBV29-1 and TRBJ2-7; TCRdb indicates TRBD1, and absent DNA this call remains unverified. The germline CDR1 and CDR2 sequences are SQVTM and ANQGSEA. The length of the CDR3 is 14 residues. This chain's CDR3 is CSVAGTGDSYEQYF.

This chain connects TRBV11-3 to TRBJ1-2. Germline CDR1 reads SGHNT; CDR2 reads YENEEA. The CDR3 consists of 11 residues. The CDR3 is CASSSLNGYTF.

V is TRBV7-9 and J is TRBJ1-2; there is no DNA to check the TCRdb D call of TRBD1. The V gene's germline CDR1 is SEHNR and CDR2 FQNEAQ (reference sequence). This CDR3 has 15 residues. The CDR3 is CASRLGLDPFYGYTF.

The chain joins TRBV29-1 to TRBJ2-1; TCRdb's D gene call, TRBD2, goes unchecked for lack of DNA. Germline CDR1 SQVTM, CDR2 ANQGSEA. This CDR3 contains 17 residues. This CDR3 reads CSVEDLGREGPYNEQFF.

The V and J genes are TRBV7-9 and TRBJ1-3. The CDR3 spans 15 residues. CDR1 is SEHNR and CDR2 is FQNEAQ in the germline V gene (reference sequence). Here the CDR3 reads CASSLQETSGNTIYF.

The chain combines TRBV10-3 with TRBJ2-7; absent DNA, TCRdb's TRBD2 call cannot be checked. Germline CDR1 ENHRY, CDR2 SYGVKD. The CDR3 length is 18 residues. This CDR3 is CAISESRGSGGFSYEQYF.

V and J are TRBV12-3 or TRBV12-4 and TRBJ2-7; no DNA is available, so the TRBD1 call from TCRdb remains unchecked. The CDR3 is 15 amino acids. The CDR3 here is CASSPDRGVYYEQYF.

V gene TRBV2 combines with J gene TRBJ2-7; the D gene TCRdb calls, TRBD1, cannot be checked with no DNA. CDR1 and CDR2 (germline): SNHLY, FYNNEI. CDR3 length: 14 amino acids. Here the CDR3 reads CASLPRGISNEQYF. The entire variable domain, with the rest obtained from reference TRBV2 and TRBJ2-7, is as follows: EPEVTQTPSHQVTQMGQEVILRCVPISNHLYFYWYRQILGQKVEFLVSFYNNEISEKSEIFDDQFSVERPDGSNFTLKIRSTKLEDSAMYFCASLPRGISNEQYFGPGTRLTVT.

The chain couples TRBV20-1 to TRBJ2-1; TCRdb outputs TRBD2, but without DNA this stays unchecked. Germline values: CDR1 DFQATT, CDR2 SNEGSKA (reference sequence). The CDR3 has 14 amino acids. The chain's CDR3 is CSARVILAGGEQFF.

This chain joins TRBV5-1 and TRBJ2-1; TCRdb's D call of TRBD2 is untestable without DNA. The CDR3 sequence is 14 residues long. Germline CDR1 SGHRS, CDR2 YFSETQ. This chain's CDR3 is CASSLGLGLDEQFF.

J is TRBJ2-1 and V is TRBV4-2; there is no DNA to check the TCRdb D call of TRBD2. This CDR3 is 15 amino acids long. The germline V gene encodes CDR1 LGHNA and CDR2 YNFKEQ. The CDR3 sequence is CASSQDRTSPNEQFF.

V gene TRBV7-9 combines with J gene TRBJ2-1; absent DNA, TCRdb's TRBD2 call cannot be checked. Germline V gives CDR1 SEHNR, CDR2 FQNEAQ (reference sequence). The CDR3 has 15 amino acids. CDR3 sequence reads: CASSSKASGGDEQFF. The complete variable domain, with remaining parts taken from reference TRBV7-9 and TRBJ2-1, reads DTGVSQNPRHKITKRGQNVTFRCDPISEHNRLYWYRQTLGQGPEFLTYFQNEAQLEKSRLLSDRFSAERPKGSFSTLEIQRTEQGDSAMYLCASSSKASGGDEQFFGPGTRLTVL.

This chain connects TRBV5-6 to TRBJ2-1; TCRdb calls TRBD1, which cannot be checked without DNA. The CDR3 runs 14 residues. Germline lookup yields CDR1 SGHDT and CDR2 YYEEEE. CDR3 sequence reads: CASSLDGGFGEQFF. Filled out from reference TRBV5-6 and TRBJ2-1, the complete variable domain reads DAGVTQSPTHLIKTRGQQVTLRCSPKSGHDTVSWYQQALGQGPQFIFQYYEEEERQRGNFPDRFSGHQFPNYSSELNVNALLLGDSALYLCASSLDGGFGEQFFGPGTRLTVL.

The J gene is TRBJ1-6, the V gene TRBV20-1; the D gene TCRdb calls, TRBD1, cannot be checked with no DNA. Germline V lookup: CDR1 DFQATT, CDR2 SNEGSKA (reference sequence). The CDR3 has 16 residues. The CDR3 is CSAKEPWTGANSPLHF.

The chain has TRBV19 and TRBJ2-6; the D gene TCRdb calls, TRBD1, cannot be checked with no DNA. The CDR3 runs 16 residues. Looked up from germline, CDR1 is LNHDA and CDR2 is SQIVND (reference sequence). The CDR3 sequence is CASSPDRGTGANVLTF.

The chain couples TRBV7-3 to TRBJ2-1; the TCRdb D gene call, TRBD2, has no DNA to confirm it. This CDR3 comprises 15 residues. Germline CDR1 is SGHTA and CDR2 is FQGTGA. CDR3 residues: CASSPLAAAYNEQFF.

This chain's CDR3 is CASSQDNGGGEKLFF. The chain joins TRBV4-2 to TRBJ1-4; TCRdb indicates TRBD1, and absent DNA this call remains unverified. The CDR3 is 15 amino acids. CDR1 is LGHNA and CDR2 is YNFKEQ in the germline V gene.

The V and J genes are TRBV11-2 and TRBJ2-2. Germline values: CDR1 SGHAT, CDR2 FQNNGV. The CDR3 has 14 amino acids. The CDR3 loop is CASSLGPGGGELFF.

The V call is TRBV12-3 or TRBV12-4, the J call TRBJ2-7; the TRBD2 assignment by TCRdb is unverifiable without DNA. The CDR3 extends over 15 amino acids. The CDR3: CASSPGLAGDYEQYF.

The chain uses TRBV6-5 and TRBJ2-3. CDR1 and CDR2 from the germline V gene are MNHEY and SVGAGI. This CDR3 region has 14 residues. Here the CDR3 reads CASSYDTSTDTQYF.

This chain connects TRBV29-1 to TRBJ2-7; TCRdb picks TRBD1, but there is no DNA to check that call. Germline lookup yields CDR1 SQVTM and CDR2 ANQGSEA. CDR3 length equals 11 residues. The chain's CDR3 is CSVHQGYEQYF.

The rearrangement joins TRBV5-1 to TRBJ2-1; no DNA is available, so the TRBD1 call from TCRdb remains unchecked. Germline CDR1 reads SGHRS; CDR2 reads YFSETQ. The CDR3 has 13 residues. The CDR3 region is CASSLVTGGGQFF.

V is TRBV7-3 and J is TRBJ2-1; TCRdb designates TRBD1, a call that cannot be tested without DNA. CDR1 and CDR2 (germline): SGHTA, FQGTGA. CDR3 length equals 12 residues. This chain's CDR3 is CASSLKQVVQFF.

This chain links TRBV28 with TRBJ2-5. Per germline, CDR1 MDHEN and CDR2 SYDVKM. The CDR3 has 13 residues. The CDR3 is CASYTEIQETQYF.

This sequence joins TRBV29-1 and TRBJ2-1; TCRdb's D gene call, TRBD1, goes unchecked for lack of DNA. The CDR3 has 13 residues. Germline V gene lookup returns CDR1 SQVTM and CDR2 ANQGSEA. The CDR3 loop reads CSVERPGVNEQFF.

J is TRBJ1-2 and V is TRBV7-2. This CDR3 has 15 residues. CDR1 is SGHTA and CDR2 is FQGNSA in the germline V gene. This CDR3 reads CASPALQSALYGYTF.

The chain combines TRBV29-1 with TRBJ2-7. Germline V gene lookup returns CDR1 SQVTM and CDR2 ANQGSEA. The CDR3 consists of 15 residues. The CDR3 reads CSVESLAENTYEQYF.

The chain couples TRBV29-1 to TRBJ2-7; TCRdb returns TRBD1, unconfirmable since there is no DNA. Germline values: CDR1 SQVTM, CDR2 ANQGSEA. The CDR3 is made up of 15 amino acids. CDR3 protein: CSVESGTGSSGEQYF.